This T cell receptor (beta chain) was obtained from a study of memory CD4+ T cells and cytomegalovirus serostatus. The wider study: This sample comes from healthy Belgian adults, about nine CMV seropositive, around 26 seronegative.

On this clone itself: Its matching antigen is unknown.

Assay used: immunoSEQ multiplex PCR; TCRdb lists only in-frame clones, some missing. The sample contains about 61,000 clones, around 83% of which appear only once. Single viable CD3+CD4+CD8-CD45RO+ cells were sorted as the memory CD4+ T cells. Overall study findings and caveats: CD4+ memory repertoires contained about 40% of the roughly 160 reported CMV TCRbeta sequences.

With 5 bases removed from V and 0 bases from J, the gap between germline ends came to 10 bases. The germline V gene has CDR1 SGHAT and CDR2 FQNNGV. This CDR3 spans 14 amino acids. The source is an adult in good health and CMV-seronegative. Sequencing input: memory CD4+ T cells from blood. V usage is TRBV11-2 and J usage is TRBJ1-1; no definite D call. In nucleotides, the CDR3 is TGTGCCAGCAGCCCATGGGGAATGAACACTGAAGCTTTCTTT. Encoded protein: CASSPWGMNTEAFF.